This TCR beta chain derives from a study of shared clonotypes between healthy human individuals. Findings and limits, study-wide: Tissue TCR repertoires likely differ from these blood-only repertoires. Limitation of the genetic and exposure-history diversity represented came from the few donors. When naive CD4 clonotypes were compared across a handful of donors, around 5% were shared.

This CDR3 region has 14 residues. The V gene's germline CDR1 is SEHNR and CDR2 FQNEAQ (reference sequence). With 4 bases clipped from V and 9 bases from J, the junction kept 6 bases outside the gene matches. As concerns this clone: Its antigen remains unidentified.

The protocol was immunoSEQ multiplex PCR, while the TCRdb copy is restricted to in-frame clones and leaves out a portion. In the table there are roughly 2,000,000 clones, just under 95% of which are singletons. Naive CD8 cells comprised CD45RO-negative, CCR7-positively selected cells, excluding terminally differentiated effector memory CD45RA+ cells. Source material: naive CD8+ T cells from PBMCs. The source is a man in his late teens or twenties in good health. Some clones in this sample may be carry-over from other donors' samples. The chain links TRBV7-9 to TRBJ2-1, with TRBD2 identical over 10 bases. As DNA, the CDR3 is TGTGCCAGCAGCTCCCTCCTAGCGGGAGTTGAGCAGTTCTTC. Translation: CASSSLLAGVEQFF.